This T cell receptor (beta chain) was documented in a study of control samples from healthy donors and cancer patients (dated by TCRdb to about 2020). Receptor amplification or capture employed the immunoSEQ multiplex PCR assay. Imported from immuneACCESS, the table was reduced by TCRdb to in-frame sequences with V and J called. These copies leave out some clones; in studies compared against another copy, an unresolved V gene accounts for under half, and the cause of the remainder is not known. The sample yields tens of thousands of clones; roughly 86% were counted once. The ten largest account for around two fifths of the sample. In the germline V gene, CDR1 corresponds to SGDLS and CDR2 to YYNGEE. From the cysteine up to the phenylalanine, the CDR3 has a length of 14 residues. Only the CDR3 part of the read is kept: 42 bases, read in frame from the first base. Deletion took 0 bases off V and 3 bases off J, with a span of 10 bases between the germline ends.

Note on this clone: What antigen it recognizes has not been identified. No much larger clonotype is one base removed from it; base qualities were not supplied.

The material sequenced was PBMCs. This clonotype was sampled from a man aged 50 to 60 with head and neck cancer. The rearrangement joined TRBV9 to TRBJ2-7, with TRBD2 tentatively as D gene (6 bases match). The CDR3 is CASSVDGGVYEQYF. The base sequence is TGTGCCAGCAGCGTAGATGGCGGGGTCTACGAGCAGTACTTC.